The 21 T cell receptor beta chains reported below all come from one sample, sequenced in a study of cytomegalovirus exposure and HLA in healthy donors. It was with 60 Vbeta and 13 Jbeta primers that the PCR ran. TCRdb's table, derived via immunoSEQ multiplex PCR, lists solely in-frame clones and lacks some. The table lists about 94,000 clones, approximately 69% of them singletons. The sequencing sample was made of PBMCs. The receptors were sampled from a man aged 25-45 years in good health and CMV-seropositive.

J is TRBJ2-5 and V is TRBV4-1; 16 bases are a match to TRBD2. V was pared by 0 bases and J by 0 bases, with 4 bases of the junction left unmatched. CDR3 length: 19 amino acids. The germline gives CDR1 MGHRA, CDR2 YSYEKL. CDR3 DNA: TGCGCCAGCAGCCAAGATAAGGGACTAGCGGGGGGGTACCAAGAGACCCAGTACTTC. It translates to CASSQDKGLAGGYQETQYF.

This clone was seen a handful of times. The chain joins TRBV5-8 to TRBJ2-3, with 7 bases identical to TRBD1. This CDR3 region has 14 residues. The V gene end was trimmed by 5 bases and the J gene end by 2 bases; junction bases not matched to a gene: 5. Looked up from germline, CDR1 is SGHTS and CDR2 is YDEGEE. CDR3 in amino acids: CASSTRGFTDTQYF. The DNA of the CDR3 is TGTGCCAGCAGTACCAGGGGGTTCACAGATACGCAGTATTTT.

This clone was seen a few times. The genes are TRBV11-2 and TRBJ2-1; D is undetermined. Germline CDR1 SGHAT, CDR2 FQNNGV. V was shortened by 5 bases and J by 3 bases, with 2 bases between the two germline ends. This CDR3 has 11 residues. CDR3 DNA sequence: TGTGCCAGCAGCCACTACAATGAGCAGTTCTTC. Amino acids: CASSHYNEQFF.

V usage is TRBV9 and J usage is TRBJ2-3, with 7 bases that match TRBD1. Germline V gives CDR1 SGDLS, CDR2 YYNGEE. CDR3 length equals 13 residues. J lost 5 bases, V lost 3 bases, and 3 bases had no gene match. In DNA form, the CDR3 reads TGTGCCAGCAGCGAGGGGGCGGGAGATACGCAGTATTTT. This translates into CASSEGAGDTQYF.

The chain carries TRBV27 and TRBJ2-1; D possibly corresponds to TRBD2 (6 bases). The CDR3 extends over 13 amino acids. V lost 6 bases and J lost 4, with 10 bases in between. Germline V gives CDR1 MNHEY, CDR2 SMNVEV (reference sequence). CDR3 in DNA: TGTGCCAGCAGCCCCGGGACTTACAATGAGCAGTTCTTC. It is translated as CASSPGTYNEQFF.

The chain couples TRBV25-1 to TRBJ2-7; possibly TRBD2 for D (5 bases). The J call may be wrong; the DNA end is better matched by TRBJ2-1. The germline V gene encodes CDR1 MGHDK and CDR2 SYGVNS. CDR3 length equals 16 residues. The CDR3 protein is CASSEYKRSSYNEQFF. The DNA of the CDR3 is TGTGCCAGCAGTGAATATAAGCGGAGCTCCTACAATGAGCAGTTCTTC.

This clone was detected a few times. The V and J genes are TRBV6-1 and TRBJ1-5; no clear D. CDR3 length equals 15 residues. Germline CDR1 and CDR2: MNHNS and SASEGT. V was shortened by 6 bases and J by 0 bases, with 12 bases between the two germline ends. The DNA of the CDR3 is TGTGCCAGCAGCCCCGGTTTATTTAGCAATCAGCCCCAGCATTTT. The encoded protein is CASSPGLFSNQPQHF.

This clone appeared once. The chain recombines TRBV27 with TRBJ2-2, with D possibly matching TRBD1 (6 bases). V lost 8 bases and J 1 base, leaving 11 bases between the germline ends. The CDR3 consists of 14 residues. Germline CDR1 MNHEY, CDR2 SMNVEV (reference sequence). The DNA of the CDR3 is TGTGCCAGCCGGGGACACCAGAACACCGGGGAGCTGTTTTTT. It translates to CASRGHQNTGELFF.

The V and J genes are TRBV28 and TRBJ2-7; D is perhaps TRBD2 (5 bases). The CDR3 consists of 14 residues. The germline V gene encodes CDR1 MDHEN and CDR2 SYDVKM. Trimming removed 5 bases from V and 2 bases from J, with 13 bases in between. The CDR3 sequence: CASSLPGGPYEQYF. Written as DNA, the CDR3 is TGTGCCAGCAGTCTCCCAGGCGGGCCCTACGAGCAGTACTTC.

The rearrangement links TRBV7-3 to TRBJ2-2; 7 bases are shared with TRBD1. Germline V lookup: CDR1 SGHTA, CDR2 FQGTGA. The CDR3 is made up of 16 amino acids. V trimming: 5 bases; J trimming: 2 bases; junction bases outside the gene matches: 8. CDR3 loop: CASSLTRDRNTGELFF. In nucleotides, the CDR3 is TGTGCCAGCAGCCTCACGAGGGACAGAAACACCGGGGAGCTGTTTTTT. Based on the CDR3 plus reference TRBV7-3 and TRBJ2-2, the full variable domain is GAGVSQTPSNKVTEKGKYVELRCDPISGHTALYWYRQSLGQGPEFLIYFQGTGAADDSGLPNDRFFAVRPEGSVSTLKIQRTERGDSAVYLCASSLTRDRNTGELFFGEGSRLTVL.

The chain links TRBV19 to TRBJ2-5, with TRBD2 identical over 14 bases. The length of the CDR3 is 17 residues. CDR1 and CDR2 (germline): LNHDA, SQIVND (reference sequence). The V gene end was trimmed by 1 base and the J gene end by 5 bases; junction bases not matched to a gene: 6. The CDR3 is CASSIARLAGGQETQYF. In DNA form, the CDR3 reads TGTGCCAGTAGTATAGCCCGACTAGCGGGGGGGCAGGAGACCCAGTACTTC.

This clone showed up just once. The chain carries TRBV5-1 and TRBJ2-5; 14 nucleotides agree with TRBD2. The CDR3 contains 16 residues. V dropped 4 bases and J dropped 4; count of bases not matched to a gene: 6. The germline V gene encodes CDR1 SGHRS and CDR2 YFSETQ. CDR3 nucleotide sequence: TGCGCCAGCAGCCGGGGACTAGCGGGAGAACGAGAGACCCAGTACTTC. This encodes CASSRGLAGERETQYF.

The rearrangement uses TRBV5-6 and TRBJ2-3; weak D call: TRBD2 (6 bases). The CDR3 contains 13 residues. Per germline, CDR1 SGHDT and CDR2 YYEEEE. With 4 bases removed from V and 3 bases from J, the gap between germline ends came to 9 bases. The CDR3 DNA is TGTGCCAGCAGCATCGGGACTACAGATACGCAGTATTTT. The encoded protein is CASSIGTTDTQYF.

The rearrangement uses TRBV10-1 and TRBJ2-5; TRBD2 might be the D (6 bases). Germline values: CDR1 WNHNN, CDR2 SYGVQD (reference sequence). This CDR3 is built from 17 residues. Trimming pared 0 bases from V and 0 bases from J, leaving 14 bases between. The chain's CDR3 is CASSESSPSVNQETQYF. The CDR3 DNA reads TGCGCCAGCAGTGAGTCGAGCCCTAGCGTTAACCAAGAGACCCAGTACTTC.

The V call is TRBV9, the J call TRBJ2-7; weak D call: TRBD1 (5 bases). The CDR3 runs 15 residues. Germline V lookup: CDR1 SGDLS, CDR2 YYNGEE. V lost 2 bases and J 0 bases, leaving 12 bases between the germline ends. This CDR3 is CASSVSGYSSYEQYF. The DNA for the CDR3 is TGTGCCAGCAGCGTCTCAGGGTACAGCTCCTACGAGCAGTACTTC.

The chain employs TRBV5-6 and TRBJ2-6; 7 bases align to TRBD1. In germline, CDR1 is SGHDT, CDR2 YYEEEE. There are 17 residues in the CDR3. V lost 0 bases and J lost 0; bases outside the gene matches: 3. This CDR3 reads CASSLAQGSSGANVLTF. For the CDR3, the DNA is TGTGCCAGCAGCTTGGCACAGGGGAGCTCTGGGGCCAACGTCCTGACTTTC. Together with reference TRBV5-6 and TRBJ2-6, the CDR3 gives the full variable domain: DAGVTQSPTHLIKTRGQQVTLRCSPKSGHDTVSWYQQALGQGPQFIFQYYEEEERQRGNFPDRFSGHQFPNYSSELNVNALLLGDSALYLCASSLAQGSSGANVLTFGAGSRLTVL.

The genes are TRBV19 and TRBJ2-7; D ambiguous. The ends were cut back, 1 base at V and 1 base at J, with 5 bases in the middle. The CDR3 is 13 residues long. Germline CDR1 LNHDA, CDR2 SQIVND (reference sequence). The CDR3 nucleotides are TGTGCCAGTAGTATAGTCGAGTCCTACGAGCAGTACTTC. Amino acids: CASSIVESYEQYF.

This chain joins TRBV19 and TRBJ2-2; maybe TRBD1 (6 bases). Per the germline V gene, CDR1 is LNHDA and CDR2 is SQIVND (reference sequence). The V gene lost 4 bases and the J gene lost 3 bases, with 15 bases spanning the gap. This CDR3 contains 16 residues. For the CDR3, the DNA is TGTGCCAGTAGTACCGGACAGCTAAGGGACACCGGGGAGCTGTTTTTT. As protein: CASSTGQLRDTGELFF.

The genes are TRBV7-2 and TRBJ2-5; 13 bases fit TRBD2. Per the germline V gene, CDR1 is SGHTA and CDR2 is FQGNSA. The J segment lost 5 bases and the V segment lost 5 bases, leaving 5 bases of the junction unmatched. The CDR3 loop spans 15 amino acids. CDR3 nucleotide sequence: TGTGCCAGCAGCCAGACTAGCGGGGGGCTGGAGACCCAGTACTTC. It is translated as CASSQTSGGLETQYF.

The chain couples TRBV9 to TRBJ2-7; weak D call: TRBD2 (7 bases). Trimming took 0 bases from V and 4 from J, leaving 11 bases between them. The length of the CDR3 is 14 residues. Germline loops: CDR1 SGDLS, CDR2 YYNGEE. The CDR3 spells CASSVEGGAYEQYF. The CDR3 DNA reads as TGTGCCAGCAGCGTAGAGGGGGGGGCGTACGAGCAGTACTTC.

The gene calls are TRBV7-8 and TRBJ2-1, with D maybe TRBD2 (6 bases). Trimming removed 4 bases at V and 9 bases at J, with 13 bases between. CDR3 length equals 13 residues. Germline V CDR1 and CDR2: SGHVS, FQNEAQ. This CDR3 is CASSYERLGEQFF. The CDR3 DNA is TGTGCCAGCAGCTATGAGAGACTAGGTGAGCAGTTCTTC. The variable domain in full, with the rest retrieved from reference TRBV7-8 and TRBJ2-1, is GAGVSQSPRYKVAKRGQDVALRCDPISGHVSLFWYQQALGQGPEFLTYFQNEAQLDKSGLPSDRFFAERPEGSVSTLKIQRTQQEDSAVYLCASSYERLGEQFFGPGTRLTVL.